The source of this T cell receptor (beta chain) is a study of immune evolution from preneoplasia to lung adenocarcinoma. Method: immunoSEQ multiplex PCR; TCRdb's copy keeps in-frame clones and lacks some. The data show several thousand clones, approximately 79% seen once. From germline, CDR1 is SNHLY and CDR2 FYNNEI. The CDR3 extends over 15 amino acids. V was pared by 6 bases and J by 7 bases, with 10 bases of the junction left unmatched. V usage is TRBV2 and J usage is TRBJ2-7, with TRBD1 matching over 12 bases. Material: FFPE adjacent normal lung tissue. This TCR was sampled from a person between 60 and 79 years old with lung adenocarcinoma. CDR3 residues: CASRQTGTGGREQYF. CDR3 in DNA: TGTGCCAGCAGACAGACCGGGACAGGGGGCCGGGAGCAGTACTTC.